Given below is one T cell receptor beta chain in context. What it binds is unknown. TCRdb re-called the 5' RACE reads and catalogs CDR3 proteins one per entry, DNA excluded. The repertoire table contains hundreds of thousands of distinct CDR3 sequences. The CDR3 consists of 14 residues. Germline assignment: CDR1 SGHTA and CDR2 FQGNSA. This sample was taken from a study of T cells expressing NK-cell markers. About the study: Repertoires of TCR beta were obtained from T cells sorted as CD3+CD56+NKG2C+, CD3+CD56+NKG2C- and CD3+CD56-NKG2C+.

Study results and caveats: Evidence did not settle whether expanded NKG2C+ T cell clones targeted HCMV. Leadership of the CD3+CD56-NKG2C+ fraction also belonged to these clonotypes in a handful of donors.

Sequenced: blood T cells: a sorted CD56 or NKG2C T cell subset, CD4+ or CD8+ T cells, or bulk PBMC T cells (not recorded which). The sequence came from a man between 18 and 29 years old in good health. The chain combines TRBV7-2 with TRBJ2-7; TCRdb's assignment of TRBD2 cannot be checked, as there is no DNA. The CDR3 here is CASSPRGGGGEQYF.